Following are 18 T cell receptor beta chains from one sample sequenced in a study of cytomegalovirus exposure and HLA in healthy donors. The assay was immunoSEQ multiplex PCR, and TCRdb's table has in-frame clones only and misses some. Of 350,000 or so clones in the sample, roughly 85% were seen once. Material: PBMCs. Receptor source: a woman between 18 and 29 years old in good health and CMV-seronegative.

V and J are TRBV18 and TRBJ2-1; possible D gene TRBD2, 6 bases. The length of the CDR3 is 15 residues. V was cut by 0 bases and J by 5 bases, with 11 bases left in between. Germline V gives CDR1 KGHSH, CDR2 LQKENI. In nucleotides, the CDR3 is TGTGCCAGCTCACCACCGCGGACTAACGACAATGAGCAGTTCTTC. It specifies CASSPPRTNDNEQFF.

The V call is TRBV18, the J call TRBJ2-7, with 9 bases aligning to TRBD1. The CDR3 runs 16 residues. CDR1 is KGHSH, CDR2 LQKENI, per germline. Trimming at V came to 0 bases and at J to 2 bases, leaving 5 bases not matched to a gene. This CDR3 is CASSPPGGTGTYEQYF. The CDR3 coding sequence is TGTGCCAGCTCACCACCTGGAGGGACAGGGACCTACGAGCAGTACTTC.

This chain uses TRBV28 with TRBJ2-7; D might be TRBD2 (5 bases). Per germline, CDR1 MDHEN and CDR2 SYDVKM. V shed 7 bases and J shed 0 bases, with 16 bases lying between them. The CDR3 sequence is 15 residues long. Here the CDR3 reads CASNNQEAGSYEQYF. The CDR3 bases are TGTGCCAGCAATAACCAGGAGGCGGGCTCCTACGAGCAGTACTTC.

V and J are TRBV27 and TRBJ2-3; D is perhaps TRBD2 (6 bases). The CDR3 has 18 residues. Germline assignment: CDR1 MNHEY and CDR2 SMNVEV (reference sequence). The V end lost 6 bases, the J end lost 2 bases, and 24 bases lay between the germline ends. The CDR3 nucleotides are TGTGCCAGCAGCCCCCCCCCTTGGAGGGATGGACTCACAGATACGCAGTATTTT. This codes for CASSPPPWRDGLTDTQYF.

The rearrangement links TRBV6-6 to TRBJ2-7, with D unclear. Trimming shortened V by 8 bases and J by 2 bases, and 16 bases separated the two germline ends. CDR3 length: 14 amino acids. Germline-derived CDR1 and CDR2 are MNHNY and SVGAGI (reference sequence). The CDR3 DNA reads TGTGCCAGCTCCGGCCAGCGCGTAGCCTACGAGCAGTACTTC. This codes for CASSGQRVAYEQYF.

The chain employs TRBV7-2 and TRBJ2-7; 9 bases are shared with TRBD1. The germline gives CDR1 SGHTA, CDR2 FQGNSA. The CDR3 runs to 15 residues. After removal of 5 bases from V and 6 bases from J, the junction contained 11 bases not matched to a gene. The CDR3 loop reads CASSTGQGLRSEQYF. CDR3 nucleotides: TGTGCCAGCAGCACCGGACAGGGGCTACGGAGCGAGCAGTACTTC.

The chain joins TRBV5-6 to TRBJ2-1; D is perhaps TRBD1 (5 bases). Trimming removed 3 bases at V and 9 bases at J, with 16 bases between. Germline V gives CDR1 SGHDT, CDR2 YYEEEE. This CDR3 has 14 residues. The CDR3 coding sequence is TGTGCCAGCAGCTCACCCGCGCTTAGGGGTGAGCAGTTCTTC. Translation: CASSSPALRGEQFF.

The chain carries TRBV7-3 and TRBJ2-6; 9 bases agree with TRBD1. CDR1 and CDR2 from the germline V gene are SGHTA and FQGTGA. V shed 1 base, J shed 0 bases, and the junction held 7 bases outside the gene matches. The CDR3 is made up of 19 amino acids. The CDR3 DNA follows: TGTGCCAGCAGCTTAATGGGACAGGGCTCCTACTCTGGGGCCAACGTCCTGACTTTC. This codes for CASSLMGQGSYSGANVLTF. Drawing the rest from reference TRBV7-3 and TRBJ2-6, the complete variable domain is GAGVSQTPSNKVTEKGKYVELRCDPISGHTALYWYRQSLGQGPEFLIYFQGTGAADDSGLPNDRFFAVRPEGSVSTLKIQRTERGDSAVYLCASSLMGQGSYSGANVLTFGAGSRLTVL.

This chain joins TRBV6-6 and TRBJ2-5; 7 bases are a match to TRBD1. This CDR3 has 12 residues. The germline V gene encodes CDR1 MNHNY and CDR2 SVGAGI (reference sequence). Trimming took 8 bases from V and 5 from J; bases not matched to a gene: 5. The CDR3 nucleotides are TGTGCCAGCGAAACACAGGGGGAGACCCAGTACTTC. Its protein is CASETQGETQYF.

This rearrangement joins TRBV4-1 to TRBJ2-2; 15 positions match TRBD2. The ends lost 2 bases at V and 4 bases at J; junction bases unmatched: 8. The CDR3 is 19 amino acids. Germline CDR1 reads MGHRA; CDR2 reads YSYEKL. The DNA for the CDR3 is TGCGCCAGCAGCCAATTTCGTGGACTAGCGGGAGGGGTCACCGGGGAGCTGTTTTTT. This gives the protein CASSQFRGLAGGVTGELFF.

The V call is TRBV9, the J call TRBJ1-2; 9 positions match TRBD1. In germline, CDR1 is SGDLS, CDR2 YYNGEE. J was trimmed by 11 bases and V by 3 bases; bases with no gene match: 11. This CDR3 has 14 amino acids. CDR3 bases: TGTGCCAGCAGCGGGCCGTCAGGGACAGGGATTTACACCTTC. Translation: CASSGPSGTGIYTF. Looking up the rest from reference TRBV9 and TRBJ1-2 gives the full variable domain: DSGVTQTPKHLITATGQRVTLRCSPRSGDLSVYWYQQSLDQGLQFLIQYYNGEERAKGNILERFSAQQFPDLHSELNLSSLELGDSALYFCASSGPSGTGIYTFGSGTRLTVV.

The chain links TRBV6-5 to TRBJ2-7, with TRBD2 identical over 14 bases. This CDR3 is built from 14 residues. J lost 11 bases, V lost 6 bases, and 9 bases had no gene match. Germline-derived CDR1 and CDR2 are MNHEY and SVGAGI. CDR3 nucleotide sequence: TGTGCCAGCAGACCCCCGGGACTAGCGGGAGCGGAGTACTTC. It codes for CASRPPGLAGAEYF.

The rearrangement joins TRBV15 to TRBJ2-1, with D perhaps TRBD2 (5 bases). V dropped 1 base and J dropped 3 bases, with 7 bases sitting between them. The CDR3 is made up of 14 amino acids. Germline CDR1 reads LNHNV; CDR2 reads YYDKDF (reference sequence). CDR3 region: CATSRVRGYNEQFF. CDR3 nucleotide sequence: TGTGCCACCAGCAGAGTTCGGGGCTACAATGAGCAGTTCTTC.

This clone was seen only once. This chain links TRBV7-2 with TRBJ2-1; 8 bases line up with TRBD2. This CDR3 is 14 amino acids long. The germline gives CDR1 SGHTA, CDR2 FQGNSA. V was clipped by 6 bases and J by 6 bases; unmatched bases: 7. In DNA, the CDR3 is TGTGCCAGCAGAGGGGTAGCGGGAACCAATGAGCAGTTCTTC. Translated, it gives CASRGVAGTNEQFF. Drawing the rest from reference TRBV7-2 and TRBJ2-1, the complete variable domain is GAGVSQSPSNKVTEKGKDVELRCDPISGHTALYWYRQSLGQGLEFLIYFQGNSAPDKSGLPSDRFSAERTGGSVSTLTIQRTQQEDSAVYLCASRGVAGTNEQFFGPGTRLTVL.

The CDR3 is CASRLPDPGLADPGRGEQYF. CDR3 bases: TGTGCCAGCAGGCTACCAGACCCGGGACTAGCGGACCCGGGGCGGGGCGAGCAGTACTTC. The chain employs TRBV28 and TRBJ2-7; 11 positions agree with TRBD2. The J segment lost 6 bases and the V segment lost 6 bases, leaving 25 bases of the junction unmatched. This CDR3 has 20 residues. Germline V gene data show CDR1 as MDHEN and CDR2 as SYDVKM.

In regard to this clone: The same CDR3 can be traced to other DNA sequences in this sample. The rearrangement joins TRBV5-1 to TRBJ2-3, with unresolved D. V was pared by 0 bases and J by 2 bases, with 7 bases between. The CDR3 runs to 14 residues. Germline V lookup: CDR1 SGHRS, CDR2 YFSETQ. This CDR3 is CASSLGQYTDTQYF. The CDR3 nucleotides are TGCGCCAGCAGCTTGGGGCAGTACACAGATACGCAGTATTTT.

The chain uses TRBV2 and TRBJ1-5; no reliable D call. The V and J ends lost 4 bases and 5 bases respectively, with 6 bases between them. The CDR3 contains 12 residues. Per germline, CDR1 SNHLY and CDR2 FYNNEI. The CDR3 protein is CASSVRDQPQHF. CDR3 DNA sequence: TGTGCCAGCAGTGTCCGGGATCAGCCCCAGCATTTT.

This sequence joins TRBV9 and TRBJ2-7, with D maybe TRBD1 (6 bases). The ends were cut back, 4 bases at V and 5 bases at J, with 22 bases in the middle. Germline V gene sequence: CDR1 SGDLS, CDR2 YYNGEE. The CDR3 contains 16 residues. The CDR3 is CASSTSEGTLQDEQYF. CDR3 nucleotides: TGTGCCAGCAGCACTTCCGAGGGGACATTGCAAGACGAGCAGTACTTC.